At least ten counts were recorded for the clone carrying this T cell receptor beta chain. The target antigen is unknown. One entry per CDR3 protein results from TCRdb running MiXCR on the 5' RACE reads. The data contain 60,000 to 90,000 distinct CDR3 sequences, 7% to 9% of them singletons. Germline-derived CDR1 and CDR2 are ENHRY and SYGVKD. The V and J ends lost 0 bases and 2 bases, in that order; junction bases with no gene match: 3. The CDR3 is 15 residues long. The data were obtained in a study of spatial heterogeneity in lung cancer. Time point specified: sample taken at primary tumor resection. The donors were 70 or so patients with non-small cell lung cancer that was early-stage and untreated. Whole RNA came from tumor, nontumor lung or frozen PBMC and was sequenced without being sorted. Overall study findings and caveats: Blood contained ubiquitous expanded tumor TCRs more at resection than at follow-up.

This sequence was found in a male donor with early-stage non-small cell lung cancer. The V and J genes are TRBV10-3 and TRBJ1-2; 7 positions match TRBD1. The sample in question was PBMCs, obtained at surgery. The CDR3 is CAISESTGLNYGYTF. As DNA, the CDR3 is TGTGCCATCAGTGAGTCGACAGGGCTCAACTATGGCTACACCTTC.